These T cell receptor beta chains were read from a single sample in a study of T cell repertoires in cytomegalovirus infection. Their recognized antigens are unknown. TCRdb itself ran the reads through MiXCR, one entry per CDR3 protein. The data contain some 270,000 distinct CDR3 sequences, roughly a fifth of them singletons. The input for sequencing was cultured PBMCs, taken from culture after CMV antigen stimulation. The receptors were sampled from a human donor in good health (CMV status not recorded). Some clones in this sample may be carry-over from other donors' samples. Each CDR3 is given with its conserved first and last residue. Expanded clones are given a class, and other clones once, few, many or no size at all.

j_call	clone_size	v_call	cdr3_aa
TRBJ2-4	NA	TRBV2	CANSRDIGNIQYF
TRBJ2-2	few	TRBV7-2	CASSIGGTVTGELFF
TRBJ1-1	NA	TRBV19	CASSFQIGTEAFF
TRBJ2-7	few	TRBV11-2	CASSWKFGGHEQYF
TRBJ1-1	many	TRBV19	CASSIRQERINTEAFF
TRBJ2-1	many	TRBV7-9	CASSPAGGFSGSYNEQFF
TRBJ1-1	NA	TRBV19	CASWAGPEAFF
TRBJ1-1	many	TRBV12-3/TRBV12-4	CASSFGVSATEAFF
TRBJ1-1	NA	TRBV6-8	CASRNRGWNTEAFF
TRBJ1-3	many	TRBV7-2	CASSRTRGNTIYF
TRBJ1-2	few	TRBV6-5	CASSYPNREGYTF
TRBJ2-1	NA	TRBV18	CASSPVILAGEYEQFF
TRBJ1-5	NA	TRBV12-3/TRBV12-4	CASSSTQARYSNQPQHF
TRBJ2-1	many	TRBV7-2	CASSLTRGGSYNEQFF
TRBJ1-5	NA	TRBV19	CASSEQGCKPQHF
TRBJ1-1	few	TRBV4-3	CASSLSLARDTEAFF
TRBJ1-1	NA	TRBV6-2/TRBV6-3	CASREAGDGTEAFF
TRBJ1-1	few	TRBV5-5	CASSPWTGRNAEAFF
TRBJ2-3	NA	TRBV29-1	CSAVRSRTDTQYF
TRBJ1-2	few	TRBV19	CASRNTGGDGYTF
TRBJ2-2	few	TRBV4-3	CASSQILGTGELFF
TRBJ1-2	few	TRBV19	CASSQSGRRTGYTF
TRBJ2-1	few	TRBV6-1	CASDGGTSGNNEQFF
TRBJ2-7	once	TRBV2	CASSEVPGLAGGQYF
TRBJ1-2	many	TRBV2	CASSQQRLTGGLGYTF
TRBJ2-5	NA	TRBV7-2	CASTKTGGETQYF
TRBJ2-3	medium-sized	TRBV30	CAWNLVGTDTQYF